This TCR beta chain was profiled in a study of blood T cells in healthy people across ages. Study findings and constraints: Long-lived donors had more naive CD4+ cells and higher diversity than aged donors.

A J-beta primer mix and a sample-barcoded 5' primer were used in a second PCR of about 7 to 11 cycles. A single record per CDR3 protein comes from TCRdb applying MiXCR to the 5' RACE reads. The profile covers approximately 1.5 million distinct CDR3 sequences, with roughly 43% appearing a single time and over 3.5% taken by the ten largest. Per sample, extraction of total RNA gave at least 5.5 micrograms in every case. For this clonotype: Its target is not known.

Germline loops: CDR1 DFQATT, CDR2 SNEGSKA (reference sequence). The CDR3 contains 13 residues. The sequenced material came from blood. The TCR sequence derives from a woman aged 18 to 35 in good health. The chain couples TRBV20-1 to TRBJ2-5, with D tentatively TRBD1 or TRBD2 (6 bases each). CDR3 region: CSPKGGAANEQYF. CDR3 coding DNA: TGCAGCCCCAAGGGGGGAGCGGCGAATGAGCAGTACTTC.